This TCR beta chain was obtained from a study of siplizumab effects on memory and regulatory T cells. Study findings and constraints: Phenotypic classification as naive or memory proved unattainable for roughly 80-96% of proliferating CD4+ or CD8+ clones. Tracing alloreactive clones into unstimulated subsets worked for only a minor fraction of them.

This CDR3 has 15 residues. Germline V gives CDR1 WSHSY, CDR2 SAAADI. Trimming removed 0 bases at V and 4 bases at J, with 9 bases between. Assays covered some 98,000 TCR templates per sample. Here immunoSEQ multiplex PCR was the method, and the copy in TCRdb shows in-frame clones only, minus some. The data contain tens of thousands of clones, 93% of them singletons. A remark on this clone: The antigen is not known.

The sequence was collected from a human donor in good health. The V and J genes are TRBV10-2 and TRBJ1-4; D gene uncertain. The sequencing sample was made of CD8+ T cells sorted from blood. The CDR3 DNA follows: TGCGCCAGCAGTGAGTCCGGCCAGCTTAATGAAAAACTGTTTTTT. It translates to CASSESGQLNEKLFF.